The 7 T cell receptor beta chains reported below all come from one sample, sequenced in a study of blood T cell repertoires in COVID-19. Only in-frame clones appear in the TCRdb table, and some are missing; sequencing was by immunoSEQ multiplex PCR. Of some 80,000 clones in the sample, roughly four fifths were seen once. Sequenced material: peripheral blood. The receptor source for this set is a human donor in a cohort sampled during active COVID-19.

This clone was detected once. The chain uses TRBV19 and TRBJ2-7; TRBD1 aligns across 7 bases. The CDR3 spans 15 residues. The J segment lost 0 bases and the V segment lost 4 bases, leaving 6 bases of the junction unmatched. The germline V gene encodes CDR1 LNHDA and CDR2 SQIVND (reference sequence). The CDR3 region has the DNA TGTGCCAGTAGTAGGGACAGCAACCCCTCCTACGAGCAGTACTTC. Its translation is CASSRDSNPSYEQYF.

The chain links TRBV12-5 to TRBJ1-5; 9 bases align to TRBD1. J gave up 7 bases and V 11 bases, and 21 bases lay outside the gene matches. The germline V gene encodes CDR1 LGHNT and CDR2 FRNRAP. This CDR3 is built from 17 residues. CDR3 in amino acids: CAPTPRDREKDGQPQHF. The CDR3, as DNA: TGTGCTCCAACTCCCCGGGACAGGGAAAAAGACGGCCAGCCCCAGCATTTT.

The rearrangement joins TRBV14 to TRBJ2-7, with D unclear. The germline CDR1 and CDR2 sequences are SGHDN and FVKESK. V gave up 0 bases and J gave up 3 bases, with 6 bases separating them. This CDR3 has 13 amino acids. In DNA, the CDR3 is TGTGCCAGCAGCCAAGACCTCTACTACGAGCAGTACTTC. Translated, it gives CASSQDLYYEQYF.

V gene TRBV10-1 combines with J gene TRBJ2-5, with 14 bases that match TRBD2. The CDR3 consists of 15 residues. Germline CDR1 is WNHNN and CDR2 is SYGVQD (reference sequence). Germline trimming cut 6 bases from V and 5 bases from J; bases unmatched to any gene: 5. CDR3 nucleotides: TGCGCCAGCAGATCCGGGACTAGCGGGGGTGAGACCCAGTACTTC. It encodes CASRSGTSGGETQYF.

This clone has just one count. The gene calls are TRBV4-2 and TRBJ1-5, with D possibly matching TRBD1 (5 bases). The V gene lost 1 base and the J gene lost 2 bases, with 9 bases spanning the gap. The CDR3 is 15 amino acids. Germline values: CDR1 LGHNA, CDR2 YNFKEQ. Here the CDR3 reads CASSQGGGGNQPQHF. In DNA form, the CDR3 reads TGTGCCAGCAGCCAAGGCGGGGGTGGCAATCAGCCCCAGCATTTT.

This clone was observed a few times. V and J are TRBV6-5 and TRBJ1-2; 12 bases are a match to TRBD1. With V trimmed by 6 bases and J by 7 bases, 6 bases remained unmatched. Germline V lookup: CDR1 MNHEY, CDR2 SVGAGI. This CDR3 is built from 14 residues. CDR3 DNA sequence: TGTGCCAGCAGGGCCGGGACAGGGGGCTTTGGCTACACCTTC. Amino acid sequence: CASRAGTGGFGYTF.

Turning to this clone: The sample contains more than one DNA sequence encoding this CDR3. This chain links TRBV9 with TRBJ1-5, with D uncertain. Per germline, CDR1 SGDLS and CDR2 YYNGEE. The CDR3 is made up of 14 amino acids. V lost 0 bases, J lost 6 bases, and 10 bases lay in between. The CDR3 protein is CASSVGEVSQPQHF. The CDR3 DNA is TGTGCCAGCAGCGTAGGCGAGGTGTCTCAGCCCCAGCATTTT.